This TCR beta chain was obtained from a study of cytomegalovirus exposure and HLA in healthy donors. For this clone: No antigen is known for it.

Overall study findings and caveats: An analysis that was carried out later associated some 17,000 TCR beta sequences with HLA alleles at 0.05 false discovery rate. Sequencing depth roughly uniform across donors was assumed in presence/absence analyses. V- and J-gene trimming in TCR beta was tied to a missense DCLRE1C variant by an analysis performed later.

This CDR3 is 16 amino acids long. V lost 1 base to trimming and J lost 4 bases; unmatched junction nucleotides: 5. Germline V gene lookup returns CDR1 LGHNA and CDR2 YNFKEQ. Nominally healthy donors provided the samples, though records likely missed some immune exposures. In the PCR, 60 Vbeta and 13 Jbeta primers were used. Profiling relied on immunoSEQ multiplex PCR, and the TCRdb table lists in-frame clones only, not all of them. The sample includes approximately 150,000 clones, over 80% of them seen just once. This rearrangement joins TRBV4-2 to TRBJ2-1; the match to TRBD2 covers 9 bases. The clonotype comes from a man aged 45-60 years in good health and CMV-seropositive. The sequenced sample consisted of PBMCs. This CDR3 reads CASSQGASGDYNEQFF. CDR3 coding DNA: TGTGCCAGCAGCCAAGGGGCTAGCGGGGATTACAATGAGCAGTTCTTC.